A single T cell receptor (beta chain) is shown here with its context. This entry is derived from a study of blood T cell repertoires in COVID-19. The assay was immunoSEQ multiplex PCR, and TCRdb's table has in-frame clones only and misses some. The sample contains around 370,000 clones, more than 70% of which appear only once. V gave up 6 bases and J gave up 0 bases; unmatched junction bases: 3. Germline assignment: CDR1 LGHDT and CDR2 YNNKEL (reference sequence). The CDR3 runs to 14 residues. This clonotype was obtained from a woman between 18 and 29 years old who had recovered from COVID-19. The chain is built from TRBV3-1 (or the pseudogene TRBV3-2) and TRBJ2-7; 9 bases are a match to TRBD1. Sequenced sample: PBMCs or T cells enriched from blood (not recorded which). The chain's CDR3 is CASSRDRVSYEQYF. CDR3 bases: TGTGCCAGCAGTCGGGACAGGGTCTCCTACGAGCAGTACTTC.